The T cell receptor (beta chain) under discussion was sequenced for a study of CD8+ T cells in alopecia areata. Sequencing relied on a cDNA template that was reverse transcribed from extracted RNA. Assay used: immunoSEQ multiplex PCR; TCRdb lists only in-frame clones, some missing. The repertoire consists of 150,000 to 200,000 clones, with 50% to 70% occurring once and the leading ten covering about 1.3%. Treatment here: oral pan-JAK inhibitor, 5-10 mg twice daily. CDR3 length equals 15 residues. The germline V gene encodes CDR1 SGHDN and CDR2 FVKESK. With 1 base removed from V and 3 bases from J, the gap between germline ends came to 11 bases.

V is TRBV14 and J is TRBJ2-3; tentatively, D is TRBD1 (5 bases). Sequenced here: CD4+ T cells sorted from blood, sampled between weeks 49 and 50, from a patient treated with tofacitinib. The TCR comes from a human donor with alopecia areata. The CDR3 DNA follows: TGTGCCAGCAGCCAAGCGTCCAAGGGGACAGATACGCAGTATTTT. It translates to CASSQASKGTDTQYF.